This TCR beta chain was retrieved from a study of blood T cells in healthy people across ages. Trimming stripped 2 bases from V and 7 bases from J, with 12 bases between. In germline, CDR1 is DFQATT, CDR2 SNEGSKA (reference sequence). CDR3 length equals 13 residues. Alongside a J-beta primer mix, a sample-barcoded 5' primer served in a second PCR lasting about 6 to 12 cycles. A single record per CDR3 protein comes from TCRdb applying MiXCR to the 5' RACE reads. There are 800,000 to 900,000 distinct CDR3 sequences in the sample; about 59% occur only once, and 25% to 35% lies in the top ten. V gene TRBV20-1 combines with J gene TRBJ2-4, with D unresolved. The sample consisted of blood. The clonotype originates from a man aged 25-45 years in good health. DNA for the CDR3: TGCAGTGCTAGACCTTCAGTCGACAACATTCAGTACTTC. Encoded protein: CSARPSVDNIQYF.